The T cell receptor (beta chain) described here comes from a study of control samples from healthy donors and cancer patients. V was trimmed by 0 bases and J by 2 bases, leaving 5 bases between them. The CDR3 contains 13 residues. Germline CDR1 SGHRS, CDR2 YFSETQ. This table comes from immunoSEQ multiplex PCR, and its TCRdb copy is limited to in-frame clones, with some not included. The table includes roughly 45,000 clones, around 94% detected once. In this sample, this clone turned up once. This receptor was taken from a man aged 25 to 45 with colorectal cancer. The rearrangement joins TRBV5-1 to TRBJ1-2; possibly TRBD1 for D (5 bases). The sequenced material came from PBMCs. CDR3 amino acids: CASSLAGNYGYTF. For the CDR3, the DNA is TGCGCCAGCAGCTTGGCAGGGAACTATGGCTACACCTTC.